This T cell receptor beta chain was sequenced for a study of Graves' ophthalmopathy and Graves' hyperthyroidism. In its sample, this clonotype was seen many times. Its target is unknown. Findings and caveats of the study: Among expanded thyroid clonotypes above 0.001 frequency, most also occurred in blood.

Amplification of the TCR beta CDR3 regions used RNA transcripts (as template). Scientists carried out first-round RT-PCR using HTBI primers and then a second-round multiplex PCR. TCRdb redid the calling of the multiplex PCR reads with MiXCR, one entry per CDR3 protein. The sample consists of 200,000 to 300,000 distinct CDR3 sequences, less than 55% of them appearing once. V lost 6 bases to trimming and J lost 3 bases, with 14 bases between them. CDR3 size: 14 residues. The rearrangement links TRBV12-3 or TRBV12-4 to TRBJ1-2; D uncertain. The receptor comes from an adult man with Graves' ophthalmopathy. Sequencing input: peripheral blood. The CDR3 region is CASRLAGWDYGYTF. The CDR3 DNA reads TGTGCCAGCAGGCTTGCAGGCTGGGACTATGGCTACACCTTC.